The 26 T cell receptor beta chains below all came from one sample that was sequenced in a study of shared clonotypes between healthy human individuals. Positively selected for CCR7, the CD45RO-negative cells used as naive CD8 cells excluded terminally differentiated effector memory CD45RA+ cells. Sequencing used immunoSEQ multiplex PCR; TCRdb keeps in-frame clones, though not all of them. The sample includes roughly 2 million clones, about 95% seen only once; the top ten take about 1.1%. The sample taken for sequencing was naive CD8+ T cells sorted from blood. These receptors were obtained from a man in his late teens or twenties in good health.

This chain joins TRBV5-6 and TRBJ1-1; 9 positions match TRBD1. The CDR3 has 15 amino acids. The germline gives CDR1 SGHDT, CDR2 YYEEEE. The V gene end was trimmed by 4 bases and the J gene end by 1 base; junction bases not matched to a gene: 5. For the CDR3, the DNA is TGTGCCAGCAGCAACTGGGACAGGGAGAACACTGAAGCTTTCTTT. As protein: CASSNWDRENTEAFF.

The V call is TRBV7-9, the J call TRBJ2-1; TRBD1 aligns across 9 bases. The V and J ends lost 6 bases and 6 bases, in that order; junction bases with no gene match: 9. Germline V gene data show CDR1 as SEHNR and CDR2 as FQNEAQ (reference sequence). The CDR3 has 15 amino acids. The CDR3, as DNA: TGTGCCAGCAGGGAGGGGACAGGGACTTTCAATGAGCAGTTCTTC. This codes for CASREGTGTFNEQFF. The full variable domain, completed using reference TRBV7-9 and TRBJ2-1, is DTGVSQNPRHKITKRGQNVTFRCDPISEHNRLYWYRQTLGQGPEFLTYFQNEAQLEKSRLLSDRFSAERPKGSFSTLEIQRTEQGDSAMYLCASREGTGTFNEQFFGPGTRLTVL.

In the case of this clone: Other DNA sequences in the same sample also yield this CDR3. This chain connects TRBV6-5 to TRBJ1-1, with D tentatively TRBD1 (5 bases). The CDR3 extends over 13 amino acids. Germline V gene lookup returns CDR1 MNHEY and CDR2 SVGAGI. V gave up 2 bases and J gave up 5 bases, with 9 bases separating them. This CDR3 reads CASSYEGWTEAFF. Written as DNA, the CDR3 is TGTGCCAGCAGTTACGAGGGGTGGACTGAAGCTTTCTTT.

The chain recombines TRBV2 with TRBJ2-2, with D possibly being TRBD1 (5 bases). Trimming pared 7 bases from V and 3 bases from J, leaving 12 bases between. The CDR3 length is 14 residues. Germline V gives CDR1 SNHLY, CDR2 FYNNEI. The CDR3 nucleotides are TGTGCCAGCACCCCAGGGTTAGACACCGGGGAGCTGTTTTTT. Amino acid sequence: CASTPGLDTGELFF.

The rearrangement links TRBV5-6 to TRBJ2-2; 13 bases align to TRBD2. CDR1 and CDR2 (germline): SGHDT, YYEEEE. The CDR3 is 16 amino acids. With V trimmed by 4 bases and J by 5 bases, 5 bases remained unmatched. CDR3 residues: CASSPGTSGMTGELFF. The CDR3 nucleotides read TGTGCCAGCAGCCCCGGGACTAGCGGGATGACCGGGGAGCTGTTTTTT.

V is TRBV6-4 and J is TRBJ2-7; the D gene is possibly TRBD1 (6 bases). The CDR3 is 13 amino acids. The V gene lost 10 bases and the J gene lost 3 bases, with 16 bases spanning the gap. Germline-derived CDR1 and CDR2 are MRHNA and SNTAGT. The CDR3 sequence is CANPGASFYEQYF. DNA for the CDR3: TGTGCCAACCCAGGGGCTTCTTTCTACGAGCAGTACTTC.

CDR3 in amino acids: CASSPPVAGNGLFYNEQFF. The CDR3 DNA reads as TGTGCCAGCAGCCCACCCGTAGCGGGAAATGGGCTGTTCTACAATGAGCAGTTCTTC. V is TRBV7-9 and J is TRBJ2-1; 8 nucleotides line up with TRBD2. The CDR3 covers 19 residues. The V segment lost 5 bases and the J segment 3 bases; nucleotides outside the gene matches: 18. The V gene's germline CDR1 is SEHNR and CDR2 FQNEAQ (reference sequence).

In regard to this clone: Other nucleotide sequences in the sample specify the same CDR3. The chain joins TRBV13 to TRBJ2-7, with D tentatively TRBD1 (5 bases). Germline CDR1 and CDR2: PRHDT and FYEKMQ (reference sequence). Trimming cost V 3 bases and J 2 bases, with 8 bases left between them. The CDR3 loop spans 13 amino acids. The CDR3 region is CASSFAGTYEQYF. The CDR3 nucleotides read TGTGCCAGCAGCTTCGCAGGGACCTACGAGCAGTACTTC.

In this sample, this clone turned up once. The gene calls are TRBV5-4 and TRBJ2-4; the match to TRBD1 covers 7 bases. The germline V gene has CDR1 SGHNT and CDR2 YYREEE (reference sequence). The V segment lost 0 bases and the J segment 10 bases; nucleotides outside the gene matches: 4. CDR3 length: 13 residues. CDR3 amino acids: CASSLAEGAIQYF. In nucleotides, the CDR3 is TGTGCCAGCAGCTTGGCAGAGGGGGCAATTCAGTACTTC.

As DNA, the CDR3 is TGTGCCAGCAGTTTCACCGGGGGGGTGTCCTACAATGAGCAGTTCTTC. Translating gives CASSFTGGVSYNEQFF. This sequence joins TRBV27 and TRBJ2-1, with 8 bases identical to TRBD2. The CDR3 contains 16 residues. J gave up 1 base and V 3 bases, and 5 bases lay outside the gene matches. CDR1 and CDR2 from the germline V gene are MNHEY and SMNVEV (reference sequence).

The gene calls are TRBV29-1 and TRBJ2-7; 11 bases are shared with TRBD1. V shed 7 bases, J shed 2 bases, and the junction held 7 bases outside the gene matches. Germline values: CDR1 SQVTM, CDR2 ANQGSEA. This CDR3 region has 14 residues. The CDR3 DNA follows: TGCAGCGCTGTAGGGGACAGGGGGACCTACGAGCAGTACTTC. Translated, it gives CSAVGDRGTYEQYF.

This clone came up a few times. Here the CDR3 DNA reads TGTGCCAGTAGTGGACAGGGGAAGAGCTCCTACGAGCAGTACTTC. Translation: CASSGQGKSSYEQYF. The V call is TRBV19, the J call TRBJ2-7, with TRBD1 identical over 9 bases. J was trimmed by 0 bases and V by 5 bases; bases with no gene match: 5. The CDR3 is 15 amino acids. Germline CDR1 and CDR2: LNHDA and SQIVND (reference sequence).

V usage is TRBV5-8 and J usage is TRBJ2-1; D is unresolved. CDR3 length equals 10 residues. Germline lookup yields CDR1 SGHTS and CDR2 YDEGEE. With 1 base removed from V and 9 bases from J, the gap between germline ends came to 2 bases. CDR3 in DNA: TGTGCCAGCAGCTTGTTTGAGCAGTTCTTC. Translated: CASSLFEQFF.

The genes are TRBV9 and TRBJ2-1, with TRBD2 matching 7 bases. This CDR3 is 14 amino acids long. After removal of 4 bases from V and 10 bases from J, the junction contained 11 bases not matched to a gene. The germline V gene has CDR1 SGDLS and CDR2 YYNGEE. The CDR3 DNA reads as TGTGCCAGCAGCCCCCGGGACTACCCGGGGGAGCAGTTCTTC. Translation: CASSPRDYPGEQFF.

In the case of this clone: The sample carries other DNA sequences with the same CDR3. The CDR3 DNA reads TGTGCCAGCAGTCCCTCCCGTGGGGAGAGCTCCTACGAGCAGTACTTC. Translating it yields CASSPSRGESSYEQYF. The chain recombines TRBV27 with TRBJ2-7, with D possibly matching TRBD2 (5 bases). The CDR3 is 16 amino acids. CDR1 MNHEY and CDR2 SMNVEV come from the germline V gene (reference sequence). V lost 5 bases and J 0 bases, leaving 17 bases between the germline ends.

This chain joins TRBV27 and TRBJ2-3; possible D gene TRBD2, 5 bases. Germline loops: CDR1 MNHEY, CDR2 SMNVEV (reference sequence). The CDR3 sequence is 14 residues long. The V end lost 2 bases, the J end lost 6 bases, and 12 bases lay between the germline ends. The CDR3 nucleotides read TGTGCCAGCAGTTTAGGGGAGACGGGCGATACGCAGTATTTT. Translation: CASSLGETGDTQYF.

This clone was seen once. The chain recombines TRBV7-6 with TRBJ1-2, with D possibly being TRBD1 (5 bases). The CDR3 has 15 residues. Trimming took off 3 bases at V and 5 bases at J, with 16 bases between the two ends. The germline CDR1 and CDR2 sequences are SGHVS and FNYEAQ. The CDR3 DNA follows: TGTGCCAGCAGCTTGGGGGAGGTCTCCGCGTATGGCTACACCTTC. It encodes CASSLGEVSAYGYTF.

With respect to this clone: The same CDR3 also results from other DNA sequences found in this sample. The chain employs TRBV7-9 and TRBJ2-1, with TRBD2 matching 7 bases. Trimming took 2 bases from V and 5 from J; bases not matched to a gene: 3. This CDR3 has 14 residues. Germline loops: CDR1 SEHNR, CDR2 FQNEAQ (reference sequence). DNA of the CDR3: TGTGCCAGCAGCTTAACCAGCGGGGACAATGAGCAGTTCTTC. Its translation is CASSLTSGDNEQFF.

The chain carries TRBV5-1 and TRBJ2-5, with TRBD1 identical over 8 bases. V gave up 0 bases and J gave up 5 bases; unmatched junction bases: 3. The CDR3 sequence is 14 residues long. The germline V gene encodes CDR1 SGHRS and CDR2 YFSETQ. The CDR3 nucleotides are TGCGCCAGCAGCTTGGGGACAGGGACCGAGACCCAGTACTTC. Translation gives CASSLGTGTETQYF.

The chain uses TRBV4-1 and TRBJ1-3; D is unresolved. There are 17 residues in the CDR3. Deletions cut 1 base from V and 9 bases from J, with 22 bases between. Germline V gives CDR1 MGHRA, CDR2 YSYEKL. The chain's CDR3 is CASSQVTIGSSGSTIYF. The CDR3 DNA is TGCGCCAGCAGCCAAGTAACGATTGGGAGCTCGGGCTCCACCATATATTTT.

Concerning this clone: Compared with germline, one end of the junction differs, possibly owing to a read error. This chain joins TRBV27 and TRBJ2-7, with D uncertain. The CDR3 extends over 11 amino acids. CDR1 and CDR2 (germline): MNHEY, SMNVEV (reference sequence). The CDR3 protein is CASSLGGDWNF. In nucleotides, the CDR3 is TGTGCCAGCAGTTTGGGCGGCGATTGGAACTTC.

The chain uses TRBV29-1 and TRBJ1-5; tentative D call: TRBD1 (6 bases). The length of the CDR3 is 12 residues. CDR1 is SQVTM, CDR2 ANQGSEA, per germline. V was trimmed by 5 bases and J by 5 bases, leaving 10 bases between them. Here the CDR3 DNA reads TGCAGCGTTCAGGGGACGGATCAGCCCCAGCATTTT. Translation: CSVQGTDQPQHF.

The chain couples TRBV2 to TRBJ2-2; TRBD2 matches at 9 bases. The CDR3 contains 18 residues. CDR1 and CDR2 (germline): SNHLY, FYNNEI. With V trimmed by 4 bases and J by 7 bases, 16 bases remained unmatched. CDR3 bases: TGTGCCAGCAGTGTGGACCCGGGGCTAGCGGGATTAGGCGGGGAGCTGTTTTTT. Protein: CASSVDPGLAGLGGELFF.

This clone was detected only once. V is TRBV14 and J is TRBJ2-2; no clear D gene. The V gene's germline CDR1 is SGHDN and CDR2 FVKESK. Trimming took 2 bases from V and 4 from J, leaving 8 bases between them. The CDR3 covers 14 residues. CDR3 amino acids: CASSQTLTTGELFF. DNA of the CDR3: TGTGCCAGCAGCCAAACCCTGACCACCGGGGAGCTGTTTTTT.

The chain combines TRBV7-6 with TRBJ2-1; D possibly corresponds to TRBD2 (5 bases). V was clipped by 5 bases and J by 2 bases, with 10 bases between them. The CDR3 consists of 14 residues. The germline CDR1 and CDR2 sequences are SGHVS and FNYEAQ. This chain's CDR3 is CASSHSGAYNEQFF. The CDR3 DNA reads TGTGCCAGCAGCCACAGCGGAGCCTACAATGAGCAGTTCTTC. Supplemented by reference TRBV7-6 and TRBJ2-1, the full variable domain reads GAGVSQSPRYKVTKRGQDVALRCDPISGHVSLYWYRQALGQGPEFLTYFNYEAQQDKSGLPNDRFSAERPEGSISTLTIQRTEQRDSAMYRCASSHSGAYNEQFFGPGTRLTVL.

The CDR3 spells CATSTGLAGEGFIQYF. The CDR3 nucleotides read TGTGCCACCAGCACGGGACTAGCGGGAGAGGGGTTCATTCAGTACTTC. The chain combines TRBV15 with TRBJ2-4, with 14 nucleotides matching TRBD2. The CDR3 is made up of 16 amino acids. The V segment lost 4 bases and the J segment 9 bases; nucleotides outside the gene matches: 8. Looked up from germline, CDR1 is LNHNV and CDR2 is YYDKDF (reference sequence).